The 9 T cell receptor beta chains given below trace back to one sample, sequenced in a study of cytomegalovirus exposure and HLA in healthy donors. Researchers ran the PCR with 60 Vbeta and 13 Jbeta primers. Assay used: immunoSEQ multiplex PCR; TCRdb lists only in-frame clones, some missing. The sample shows 90,000 to 150,000 clones, roughly 76% of them seen only once. The specimen sequenced was PBMCs. These receptors all come from a woman in her forties in good health and CMV-seropositive.

The chain couples TRBV18 to TRBJ1-1; 8 bases are a match to TRBD1. Trimming removed 3 bases from V and 0 bases from J; junction bases left unmatched: 6. The CDR3 is 16 residues long. Germline V gene sequence: CDR1 KGHSH, CDR2 LQKENI. The CDR3, as DNA: TGTGCCAGCTCACCGCAGGGGGCGGGTGTGAACACTGAAGCTTTCTTT. Residues: CASSPQGAGVNTEAFF.

This clone has only a few counts. The chain has TRBV6-6 and TRBJ1-3, with TRBD1 as a possible D gene (6 bases). With 7 bases removed from V and 0 bases from J, the gap between germline ends came to 16 bases. The germline V gene encodes CDR1 MNHNY and CDR2 SVGAGI (reference sequence). This CDR3 is 16 amino acids long. In DNA form, the CDR3 reads TGTGCCAGCAAAACGACAGGTGGGCTCTCTGGAAACACCATATATTTT. Translating it yields CASKTTGGLSGNTIYF.

The CDR3 region has the DNA TGTGCCAGCAGCCAGAGCGGAACCTATGGCTACACCTTC. Translated: CASSQSGTYGYTF. The chain recombines TRBV14 with TRBJ1-2; D gene ambiguous. CDR1 SGHDN and CDR2 FVKESK come from the germline V gene. V was trimmed by 3 bases and J by 4 bases, leaving 9 bases between them. The CDR3 sequence is 13 residues long.

In its sample, this clone was seen once. The chain is built from TRBV4-1 and TRBJ1-5; D may be TRBD1 (5 bases). CDR1 MGHRA and CDR2 YSYEKL come from the germline V gene. The CDR3 is 15 residues long. V lost 4 bases and J 7 bases, leaving 17 bases between the germline ends. The CDR3 DNA follows: TGCGCCAGCAGCCCAAGACAGCTAGAAGGACAGCCCCAGCATTTT. Translation gives CASSPRQLEGQPQHF.

This rearrangement joins TRBV19 to TRBJ1-2, with 9 bases aligning to TRBD1. The V segment lost 5 bases and the J segment 6 bases; nucleotides outside the gene matches: 10. Germline-derived CDR1 and CDR2 are LNHDA and SQIVND (reference sequence). The CDR3 covers 15 residues. This CDR3 reads CASSVPGQGLDGYTF. The CDR3 DNA reads as TGTGCCAGTAGTGTACCGGGACAGGGTTTGGATGGCTACACCTTC.

Regarding this clone: One junction end disagrees with the germline gene, perhaps due to a read error. The CDR3 here is CASSLQLGLETQYF. The CDR3 nucleotides read TGTGCTAGCAGCTTACAGCTTGGACTAGAGACCCAGTACTTC. The gene calls are TRBV7-7 and TRBJ2-5, with D possibly being TRBD2 (5 bases). The germline V gene has CDR1 SSHAT and CDR2 FNYEAQ (reference sequence). This CDR3 region has 14 residues.

The V call is TRBV6-6, the J call TRBJ2-3; maybe TRBD2 (6 bases). There are 15 residues in the CDR3. Germline CDR1 and CDR2: MNHNY and SVGAGI (reference sequence). With 6 bases removed from V and 3 bases from J, the gap between germline ends came to 16 bases. The CDR3 DNA is TGTGCCAGCAGGGTTAGCGGAGGAGGGACAGATACGCAGTATTTT. Residues: CASRVSGGGTDTQYF.

J is TRBJ2-6 and V is TRBV5-6; D unresolved. V lost 2 bases to trimming and J lost 4 bases, with 7 bases between them. The CDR3 has 14 amino acids. Germline loops: CDR1 SGHDT, CDR2 YYEEEE. The CDR3 DNA reads TGTGCCAGCAGCTTCCCCGGGGGGGCCAACGTCCTGACTTTC. Translation: CASSFPGGANVLTF.

V gene TRBV5-1 combines with J gene TRBJ2-3; 7 bases agree with TRBD1. The length of the CDR3 is 16 residues. After removal of 0 bases from V and 6 bases from J, the junction contained 10 bases not matched to a gene. Germline V gene sequence: CDR1 SGHRS, CDR2 YFSETQ. The CDR3 nucleotides are TGCGCCAGCAGCTTGGGGTTAGACAGGGCGGTGGATACGCAGTATTTT. Protein sequence: CASSLGLDRAVDTQYF.